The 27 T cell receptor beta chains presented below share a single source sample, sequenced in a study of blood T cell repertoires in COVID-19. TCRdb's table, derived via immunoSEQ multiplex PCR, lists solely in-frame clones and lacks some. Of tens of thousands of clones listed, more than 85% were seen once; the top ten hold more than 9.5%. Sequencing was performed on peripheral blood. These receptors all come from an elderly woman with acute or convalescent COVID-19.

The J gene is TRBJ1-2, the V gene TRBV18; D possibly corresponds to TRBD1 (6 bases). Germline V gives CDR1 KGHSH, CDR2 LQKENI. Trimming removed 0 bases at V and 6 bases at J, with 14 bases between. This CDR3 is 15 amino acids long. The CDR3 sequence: CASSPPGQPLDGYTF. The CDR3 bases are TGTGCCAGCTCACCACCAGGACAGCCCCTCGATGGCTACACCTTC.

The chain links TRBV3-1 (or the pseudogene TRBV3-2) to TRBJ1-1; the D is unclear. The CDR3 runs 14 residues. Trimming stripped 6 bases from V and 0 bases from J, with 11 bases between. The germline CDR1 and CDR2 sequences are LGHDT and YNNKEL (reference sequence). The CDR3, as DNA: TGTGCCAGCAGACGAGGGAAGATGAACACTGAAGCTTTCTTT. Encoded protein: CASRRGKMNTEAFF.

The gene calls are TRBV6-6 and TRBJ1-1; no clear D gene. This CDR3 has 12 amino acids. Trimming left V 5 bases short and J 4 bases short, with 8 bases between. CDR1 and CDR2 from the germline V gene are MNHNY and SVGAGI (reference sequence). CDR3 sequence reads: CASSAVVTEAFF. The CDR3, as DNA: TGTGCCAGCAGTGCGGTGGTCACTGAAGCTTTCTTT.

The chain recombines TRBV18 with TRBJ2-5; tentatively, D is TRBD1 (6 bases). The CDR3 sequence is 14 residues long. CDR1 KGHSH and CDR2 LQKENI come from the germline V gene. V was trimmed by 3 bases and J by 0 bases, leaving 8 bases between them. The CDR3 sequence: CASSPGTNQETQYF. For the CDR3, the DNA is TGTGCCAGCTCACCTGGGACAAACCAAGAGACCCAGTACTTC.

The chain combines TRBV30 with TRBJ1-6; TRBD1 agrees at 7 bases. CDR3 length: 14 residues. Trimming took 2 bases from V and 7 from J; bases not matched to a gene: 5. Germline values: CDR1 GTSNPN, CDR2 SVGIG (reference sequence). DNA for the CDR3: TGTGCCTGGAGTTTGGCAGGGGGAAATTCACCCCTCCACTTT. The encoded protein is CAWSLAGGNSPLHF.

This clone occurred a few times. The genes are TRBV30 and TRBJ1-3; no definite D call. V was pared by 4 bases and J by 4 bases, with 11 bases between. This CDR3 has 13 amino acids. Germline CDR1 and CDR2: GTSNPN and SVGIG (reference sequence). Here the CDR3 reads CAWKRGGGNTIYF. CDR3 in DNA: TGTGCCTGGAAGAGAGGTGGCGGAAACACCATATATTTT.

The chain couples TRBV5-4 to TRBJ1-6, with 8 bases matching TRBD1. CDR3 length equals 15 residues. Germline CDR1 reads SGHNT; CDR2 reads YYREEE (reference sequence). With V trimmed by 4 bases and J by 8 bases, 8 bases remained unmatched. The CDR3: CASSATTGDYSPLHF. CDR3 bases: TGTGCCAGCAGCGCCACGACAGGGGATTATTCACCCCTCCACTTT.

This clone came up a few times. The CDR3 sequence: CSVEVLRTGANYGYTF. The CDR3 region has the DNA TGCAGCGTTGAAGTCCTCCGGACAGGGGCCAACTATGGCTACACCTTC. V gene TRBV29-1 combines with J gene TRBJ1-2; 9 positions agree with TRBD1. The CDR3 is 16 residues long. V lost 1 base, J lost 2 bases, and 8 bases stayed unmatched. Germline assignment: CDR1 SQVTM and CDR2 ANQGSEA.

The CDR3 nucleotides are TGTGCCAGCAGCTCCGACAGGGGGATTGGTTCACCCCTCCACTTT. Protein sequence: CASSSDRGIGSPLHF. The V and J genes are TRBV5-6 and TRBJ1-6; TRBD1 aligns across 9 bases. Trimming took 3 bases from V and 9 from J; bases not matched to a gene: 7. In germline, CDR1 is SGHDT, CDR2 YYEEEE. The CDR3 covers 15 residues.

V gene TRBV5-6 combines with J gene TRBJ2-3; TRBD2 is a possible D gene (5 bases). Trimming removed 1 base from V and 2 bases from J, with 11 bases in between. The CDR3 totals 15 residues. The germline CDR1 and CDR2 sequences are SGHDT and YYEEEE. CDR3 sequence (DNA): TGTGCCAGCAGCTTGTATCGAGCGGACACAGATACGCAGTATTTT. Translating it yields CASSLYRADTDTQYF.

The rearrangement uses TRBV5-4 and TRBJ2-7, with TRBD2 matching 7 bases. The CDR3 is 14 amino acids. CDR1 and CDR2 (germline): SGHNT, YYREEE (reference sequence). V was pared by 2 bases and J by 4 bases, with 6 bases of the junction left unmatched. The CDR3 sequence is CASSFRGTTYEQYF. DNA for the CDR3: TGTGCCAGCAGCTTTCGTGGGACTACTTACGAGCAGTACTTC.

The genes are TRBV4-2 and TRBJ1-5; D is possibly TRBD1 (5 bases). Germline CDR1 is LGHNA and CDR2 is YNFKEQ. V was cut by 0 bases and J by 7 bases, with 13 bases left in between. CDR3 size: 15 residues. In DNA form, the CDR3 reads TGTGCCAGCAGCCAAGATAGGAGGGGTTCCCAGCCCCAGCATTTT. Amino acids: CASSQDRRGSQPQHF.

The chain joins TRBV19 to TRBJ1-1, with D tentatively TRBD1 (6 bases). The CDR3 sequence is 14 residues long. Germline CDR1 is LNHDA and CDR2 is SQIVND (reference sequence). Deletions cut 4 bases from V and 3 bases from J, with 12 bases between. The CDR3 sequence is CASSRGRRDTEAFF. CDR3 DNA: TGTGCCAGTAGTAGGGGGCGCAGAGACACTGAAGCTTTCTTT.

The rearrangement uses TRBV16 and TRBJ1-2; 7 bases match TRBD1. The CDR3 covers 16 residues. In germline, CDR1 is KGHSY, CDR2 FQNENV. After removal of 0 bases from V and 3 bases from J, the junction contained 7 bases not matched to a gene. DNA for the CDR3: TGTGCCAGCAGCCAATCGCCCGACAGGGTCGACTATGGCTACACCTTC. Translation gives CASSQSPDRVDYGYTF.

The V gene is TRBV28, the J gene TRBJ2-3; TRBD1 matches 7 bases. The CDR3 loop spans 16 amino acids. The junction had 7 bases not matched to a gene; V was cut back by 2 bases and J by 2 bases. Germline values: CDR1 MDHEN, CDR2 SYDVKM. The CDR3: CASSLEGQDFTDTQYF. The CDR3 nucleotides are TGTGCCAGCAGTTTAGAAGGACAGGACTTCACAGATACGCAGTATTTT. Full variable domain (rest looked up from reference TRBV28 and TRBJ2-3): DVKVTQSSRYLVKRTGEKVFLECVQDMDHENMFWYRQDPGLGLRLIYFSYDVKMKEKGDIPEGYSVSREKKERFSLILESASTNQTSMYLCASSLEGQDFTDTQYFGPGTRLTVL.

CDR3 in DNA: TGTGCCAGTAGTGGAGGGAGCAATCAGCCCCAGCATTTT. Translating it yields CASSGGSNQPQHF. The V gene is TRBV19, the J gene TRBJ1-5; the D is unclear. This CDR3 has 13 residues. V shed 5 bases and J shed 1 base, with 6 bases lying between them. Per germline, CDR1 LNHDA and CDR2 SQIVND (reference sequence).

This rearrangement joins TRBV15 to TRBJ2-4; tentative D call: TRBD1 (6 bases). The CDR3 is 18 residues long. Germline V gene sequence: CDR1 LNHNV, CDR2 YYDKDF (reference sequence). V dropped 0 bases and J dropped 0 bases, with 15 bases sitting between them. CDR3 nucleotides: TGTGCCACCAGCAGAGATCTTAGTCAGGGGCTAGCCAAAAACATTCAGTACTTC. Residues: CATSRDLSQGLAKNIQYF.

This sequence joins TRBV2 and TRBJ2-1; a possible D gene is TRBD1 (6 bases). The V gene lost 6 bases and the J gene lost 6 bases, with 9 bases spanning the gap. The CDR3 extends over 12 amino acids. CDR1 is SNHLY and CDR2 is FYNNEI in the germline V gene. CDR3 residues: CASRQGPNEQFF. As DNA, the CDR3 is TGTGCCAGCAGGCAGGGGCCCAATGAGCAGTTCTTC.

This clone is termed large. CDR3 residues: CASSTNRESTDTQYF. In nucleotides, the CDR3 is TGTGCCAGCAGCACCAACAGGGAGAGCACAGATACGCAGTATTTT. V is TRBV5-6 and J is TRBJ2-3; D perhaps matches TRBD1 (6 bases). V dropped 4 bases and J dropped 0 bases, with 12 bases sitting between them. This CDR3 has 15 residues. Germline V gives CDR1 SGHDT, CDR2 YYEEEE.

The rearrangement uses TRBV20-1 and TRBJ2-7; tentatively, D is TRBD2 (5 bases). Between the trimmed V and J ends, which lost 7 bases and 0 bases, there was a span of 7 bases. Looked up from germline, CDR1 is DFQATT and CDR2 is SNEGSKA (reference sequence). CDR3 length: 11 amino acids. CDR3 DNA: TGCAGTGTAGCGACCTCCTACGAGCAGTACTTC. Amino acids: CSVATSYEQYF.

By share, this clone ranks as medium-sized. CDR3 sequence (DNA): TGTGCCTGGAGTGGTGAGACTATCTCCTACGAGCAGTACTTC. Translation gives CAWSGETISYEQYF. The chain employs TRBV30 and TRBJ2-7, with D maybe TRBD2 (5 bases). Germline CDR1 is GTSNPN and CDR2 is SVGIG (reference sequence). The CDR3 sequence is 14 residues long. Trimming removed 1 base at V and 0 bases at J, with 10 bases between.

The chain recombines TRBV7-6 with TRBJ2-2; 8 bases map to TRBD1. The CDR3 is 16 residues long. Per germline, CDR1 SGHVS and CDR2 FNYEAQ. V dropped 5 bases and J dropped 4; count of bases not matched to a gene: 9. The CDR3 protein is CASSGWTGPATGELFF. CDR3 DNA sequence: TGTGCCAGCAGCGGATGGACAGGGCCGGCCACCGGGGAGCTGTTTTTT.

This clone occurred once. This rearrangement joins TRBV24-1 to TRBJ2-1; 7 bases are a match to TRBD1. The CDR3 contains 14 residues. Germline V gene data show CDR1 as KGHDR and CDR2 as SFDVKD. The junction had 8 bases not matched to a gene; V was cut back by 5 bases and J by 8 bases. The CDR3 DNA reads TGTGCCACCAGTGCGACGACAGGGAGTGATGAGCAGTTCTTC. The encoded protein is CATSATTGSDEQFF.

The CDR3 region is CAWIDHSSYNEQFF. The CDR3 DNA reads TGTGCCTGGATTGACCACAGCTCCTACAATGAGCAGTTCTTC. The rearrangement links TRBV30 to TRBJ2-1; no reliable D call. Trimming removed 4 bases from V and 0 bases from J, with 10 bases in between. This CDR3 is 14 amino acids long. Germline V CDR1 and CDR2: GTSNPN, SVGIG (reference sequence).

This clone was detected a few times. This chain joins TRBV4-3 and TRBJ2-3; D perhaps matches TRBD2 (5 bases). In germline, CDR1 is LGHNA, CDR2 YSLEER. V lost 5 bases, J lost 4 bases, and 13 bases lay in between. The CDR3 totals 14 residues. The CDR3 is CASSASRVADTQYF. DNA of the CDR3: TGCGCCAGCAGCGCGTCGCGGGTGGCAGATACGCAGTATTTT.

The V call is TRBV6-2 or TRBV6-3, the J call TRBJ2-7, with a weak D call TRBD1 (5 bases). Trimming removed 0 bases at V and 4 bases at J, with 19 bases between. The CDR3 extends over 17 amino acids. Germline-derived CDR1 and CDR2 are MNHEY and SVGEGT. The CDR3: CASSYSTRRQGVYEQYF. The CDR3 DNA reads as TGTGCCAGCAGTTACTCGACTCGTCGCCAGGGTGTTTACGAGCAGTACTTC.

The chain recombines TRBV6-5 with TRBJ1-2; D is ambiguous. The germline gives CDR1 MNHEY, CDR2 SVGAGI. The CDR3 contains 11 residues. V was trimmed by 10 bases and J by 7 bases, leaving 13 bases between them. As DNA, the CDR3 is TGTGCCACCGACGAGGGATTTGGCTACACCTTC. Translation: CATDEGFGYTF.